The clone carrying this TCR beta chain was observed many times. No antigen is known for it. The data were obtained in a study of T cells in Graves' hyperthyroidism and ophthalmopathy. General study results and limits: Model-based prediction identified ophthalmopathy a median 6.5 months prior to its onset.

A NOSPECS grade of at least 4, a Clinical Activity Score of at least 3 and duration under 3 months were recorded in ophthalmopathy patients. The PBMCs were sourced from fresh peripheral blood (around 10 ml). TCR beta CDR3 region amplification was performed from RNA transcripts. Researchers ran a first-round RT-PCR on the TCR CDR3 using the HTBI primer set. In TCRdb, the multiplex PCR reads were re-called with MiXCR into one record per CDR3 protein. Of 390,000 or so distinct CDR3 sequences listed, 14% to 15% are singletons. The sequence was collected from a man aged 18-30 years with Graves' ophthalmopathy. The sequenced material came from blood.

CDR3 amino acids: CSARDQGWSYEQYF. The CDR3 nucleotides read TGCAGTGCTAGAGATCAGGGCTGGTCCTACGAGCAGTACTTC. The V call is TRBV20-1, the J call TRBJ2-7; tentatively, D is TRBD1 (5 bases). CDR1 and CDR2 from the germline V gene are DFQATT and SNEGSKA (reference sequence). CDR3 length: 14 residues. V was shortened by 0 bases and J by 1 base, with 10 bases between the two germline ends.